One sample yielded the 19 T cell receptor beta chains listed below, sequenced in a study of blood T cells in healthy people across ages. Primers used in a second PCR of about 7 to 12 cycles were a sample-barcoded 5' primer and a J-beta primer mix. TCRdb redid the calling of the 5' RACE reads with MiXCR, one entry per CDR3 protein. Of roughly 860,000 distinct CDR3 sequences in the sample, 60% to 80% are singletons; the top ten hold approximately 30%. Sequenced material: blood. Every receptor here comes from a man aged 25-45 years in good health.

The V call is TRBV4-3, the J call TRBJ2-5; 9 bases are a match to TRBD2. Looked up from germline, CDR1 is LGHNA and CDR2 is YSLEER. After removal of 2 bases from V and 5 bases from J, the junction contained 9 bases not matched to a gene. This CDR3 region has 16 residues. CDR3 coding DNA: TGCGCCAGCAGCCAAAACCCGGGGAGCGGGGGGGAGACCCAGTACTTC. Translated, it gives CASSQNPGSGGETQYF.

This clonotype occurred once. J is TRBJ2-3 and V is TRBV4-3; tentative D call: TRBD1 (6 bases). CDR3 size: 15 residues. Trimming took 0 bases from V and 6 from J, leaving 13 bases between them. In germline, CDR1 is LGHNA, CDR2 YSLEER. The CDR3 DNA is TGCGCCAGCAGCCAAGACGTAGTAACAGGGGATACGCAGTATTTT. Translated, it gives CASSQDVVTGDTQYF.

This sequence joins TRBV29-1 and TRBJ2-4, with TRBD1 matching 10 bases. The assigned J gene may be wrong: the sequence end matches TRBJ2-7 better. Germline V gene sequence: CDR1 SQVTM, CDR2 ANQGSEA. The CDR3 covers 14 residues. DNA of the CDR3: TGCAGCAAGAATCGGGACAGGGGCCCCTACGAGCAGTACTTC. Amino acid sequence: CSKNRDRGPYEQYF.

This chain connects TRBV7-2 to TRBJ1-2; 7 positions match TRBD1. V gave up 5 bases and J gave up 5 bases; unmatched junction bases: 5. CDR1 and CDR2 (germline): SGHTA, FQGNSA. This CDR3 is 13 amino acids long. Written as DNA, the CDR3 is TGTGCCAGCAGCCCAGGGGGGAGGTATGGCTACACCTTC. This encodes CASSPGGRYGYTF.

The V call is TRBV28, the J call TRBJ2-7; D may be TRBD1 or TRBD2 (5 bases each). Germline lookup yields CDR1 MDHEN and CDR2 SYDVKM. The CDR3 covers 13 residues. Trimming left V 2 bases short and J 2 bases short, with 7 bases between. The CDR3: CASSLRGPYEQYF. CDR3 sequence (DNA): TGTGCCAGCAGTTTAAGGGGACCCTACGAGCAGTACTTC. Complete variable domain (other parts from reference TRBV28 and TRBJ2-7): DVKVTQSSRYLVKRTGEKVFLECVQDMDHENMFWYRQDPGLGLRLIYFSYDVKMKEKGDIPEGYSVSREKKERFSLILESASTNQTSMYLCASSLRGPYEQYFGPGTRLTVT.

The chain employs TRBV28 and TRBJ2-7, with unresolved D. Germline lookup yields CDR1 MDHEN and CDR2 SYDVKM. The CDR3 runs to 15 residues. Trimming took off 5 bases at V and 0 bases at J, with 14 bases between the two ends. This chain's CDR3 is CASSGSLKSSYEQYF. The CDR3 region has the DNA TGTGCCAGCAGTGGCTCACTCAAGAGCTCCTACGAGCAGTACTTC.

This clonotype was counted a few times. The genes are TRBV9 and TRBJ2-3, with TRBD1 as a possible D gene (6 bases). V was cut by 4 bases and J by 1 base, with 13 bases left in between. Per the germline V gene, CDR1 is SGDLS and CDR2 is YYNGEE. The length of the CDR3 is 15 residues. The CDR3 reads CASSPGVPRTDTQYF. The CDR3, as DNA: TGTGCCAGCAGCCCAGGGGTACCTCGCACAGATACGCAGTATTTT. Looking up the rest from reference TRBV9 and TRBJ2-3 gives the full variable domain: DSGVTQTPKHLITATGQRVTLRCSPRSGDLSVYWYQQSLDQGLQFLIQYYNGEERAKGNILERFSAQQFPDLHSELNLSSLELGDSALYFCASSPGVPRTDTQYFGPGTRLTVL.

The CDR3 nucleotides are TGTGCCAGCAGTGAAGGACTGTACAATGAGCAGTACTTC. It translates to CASSEGLYNEQYF. This sequence joins TRBV25-1 and TRBJ2-1; tentative D call: TRBD2 (5 bases). The DNA end is more similar to TRBJ2-7, so the J call may be wrong. The CDR3 spans 13 residues. The V gene's germline CDR1 is MGHDK and CDR2 SYGVNS.

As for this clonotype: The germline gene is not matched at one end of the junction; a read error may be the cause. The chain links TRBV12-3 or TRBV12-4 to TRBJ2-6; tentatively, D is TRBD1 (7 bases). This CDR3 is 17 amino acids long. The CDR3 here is CTSSFEAGGFWANVLTF. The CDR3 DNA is TGTACCAGCAGTTTTGAGGCAGGGGGGTTCTGGGCCAACGTCCTGACTTTC.

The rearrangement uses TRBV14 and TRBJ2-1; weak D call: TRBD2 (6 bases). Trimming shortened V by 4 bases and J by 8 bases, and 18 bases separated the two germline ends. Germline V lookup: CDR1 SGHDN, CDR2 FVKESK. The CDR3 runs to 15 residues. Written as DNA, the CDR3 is TGTGCCAGCAGCCGCCAGAACGGACTAAACTATGAGCAGTTCTTC. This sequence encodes CASSRQNGLNYEQFF.

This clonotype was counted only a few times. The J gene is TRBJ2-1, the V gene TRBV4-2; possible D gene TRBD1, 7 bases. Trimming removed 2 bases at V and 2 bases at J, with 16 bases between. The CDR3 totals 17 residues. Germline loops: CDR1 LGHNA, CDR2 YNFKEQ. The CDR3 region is CASSQPEGQGAYNEQFF. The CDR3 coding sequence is TGTGCCAGCAGCCAACCGGAGGGGCAGGGGGCCTACAATGAGCAGTTCTTC.

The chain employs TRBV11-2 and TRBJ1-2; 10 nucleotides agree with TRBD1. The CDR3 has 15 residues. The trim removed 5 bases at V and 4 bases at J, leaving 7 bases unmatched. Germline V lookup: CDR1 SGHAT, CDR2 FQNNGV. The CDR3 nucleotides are TGTGCCAGCAGCATTTTCGGACAGGGGGTCTATGGCTACACCTTC. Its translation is CASSIFGQGVYGYTF.

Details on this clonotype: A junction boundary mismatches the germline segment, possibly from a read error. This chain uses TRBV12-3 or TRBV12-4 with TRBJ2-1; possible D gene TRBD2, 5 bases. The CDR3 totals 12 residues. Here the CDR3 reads CASRLGGDEQFF. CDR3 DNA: TGTGCCAGCAGATTAGGAGGAGATGAGCAGTTCTTC.

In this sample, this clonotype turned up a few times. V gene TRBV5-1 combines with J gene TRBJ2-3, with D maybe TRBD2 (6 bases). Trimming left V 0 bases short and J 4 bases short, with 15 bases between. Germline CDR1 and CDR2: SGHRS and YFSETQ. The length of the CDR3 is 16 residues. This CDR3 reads CASSLGGLGGADTQYF. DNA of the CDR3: TGCGCCAGCAGCTTGGGGGGATTAGGAGGGGCAGATACGCAGTATTTT.

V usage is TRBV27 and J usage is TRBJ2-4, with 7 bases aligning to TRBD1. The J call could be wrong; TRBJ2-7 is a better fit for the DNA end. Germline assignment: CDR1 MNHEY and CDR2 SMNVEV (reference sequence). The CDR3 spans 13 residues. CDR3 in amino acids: CASSNRGGYEQYF. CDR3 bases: TGTGCCAGCAGCAACAGGGGCGGCTACGAGCAGTACTTC.

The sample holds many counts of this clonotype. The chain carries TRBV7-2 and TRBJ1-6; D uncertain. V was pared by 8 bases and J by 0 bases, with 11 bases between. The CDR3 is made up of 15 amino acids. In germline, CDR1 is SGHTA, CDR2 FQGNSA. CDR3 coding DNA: TGTGCCAGCGGGAGAGGGAGCTCCTATAATTCACCCCTCCACTTT. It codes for CASGRGSSYNSPLHF.

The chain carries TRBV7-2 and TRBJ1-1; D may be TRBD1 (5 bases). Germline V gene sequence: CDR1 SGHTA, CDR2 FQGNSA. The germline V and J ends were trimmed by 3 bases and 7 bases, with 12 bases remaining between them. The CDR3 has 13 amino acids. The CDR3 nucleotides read TGTGCCAGCAGCTTGAACCCCCAGGGTGAAGCTTTCTTT. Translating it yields CASSLNPQGEAFF.

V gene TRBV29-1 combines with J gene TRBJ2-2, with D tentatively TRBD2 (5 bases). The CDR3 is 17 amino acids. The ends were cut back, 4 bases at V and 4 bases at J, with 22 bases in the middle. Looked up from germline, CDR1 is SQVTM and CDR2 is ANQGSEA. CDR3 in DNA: TGCAGCGTTGGATCTTTGGCGGGTTCAACAGTCACCGGGGAGCTGTTTTTT. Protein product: CSVGSLAGSTVTGELFF.

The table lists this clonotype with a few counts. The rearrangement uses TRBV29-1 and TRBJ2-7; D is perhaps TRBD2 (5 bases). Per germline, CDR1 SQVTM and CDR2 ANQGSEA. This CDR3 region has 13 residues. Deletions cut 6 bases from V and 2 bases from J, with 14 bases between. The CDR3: CSVRGQSTYEQYF. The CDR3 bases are TGCAGCGTCCGAGGGCAGAGTACCTACGAGCAGTACTTC.